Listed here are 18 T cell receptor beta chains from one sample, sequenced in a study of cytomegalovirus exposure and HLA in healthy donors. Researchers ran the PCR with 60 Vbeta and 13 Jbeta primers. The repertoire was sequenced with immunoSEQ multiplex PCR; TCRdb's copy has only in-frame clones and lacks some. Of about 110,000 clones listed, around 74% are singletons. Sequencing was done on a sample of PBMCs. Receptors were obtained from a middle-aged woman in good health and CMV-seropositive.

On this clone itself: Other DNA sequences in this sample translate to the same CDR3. The chain's CDR3 is CASSLTRQGSYYNEQFF. The DNA for the CDR3 is TGCGCCAGCAGCCTGACCAGGCAGGGGAGCTATTACAATGAGCAGTTCTTC. This chain connects TRBV5-1 to TRBJ2-1; tentatively, D is TRBD1 (6 bases). Germline values: CDR1 SGHRS, CDR2 YFSETQ. Trimming removed 4 bases at V and 4 bases at J, with 21 bases between. There are 17 residues in the CDR3.

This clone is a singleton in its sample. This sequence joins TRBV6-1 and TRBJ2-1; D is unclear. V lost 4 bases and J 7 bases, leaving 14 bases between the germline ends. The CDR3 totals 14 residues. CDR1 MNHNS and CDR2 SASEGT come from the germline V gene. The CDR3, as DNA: TGTGCCAGCAGTGCCTTATACACAGAAAATGAGCAGTTCTTC. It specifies CASSALYTENEQFF.

CDR3 amino acids: CASSPLGGFGNQPQHF. The CDR3 DNA reads TGTGCCAGCAGCCCCCTGGGGGGATTTGGGAATCAGCCCCAGCATTTT. The chain joins TRBV27 to TRBJ1-5, with D perhaps matching TRBD1 (5 bases). Trimming shortened V by 6 bases and J by 4 bases, and 19 bases separated the two germline ends. This CDR3 is built from 16 residues. Germline V gives CDR1 MNHEY, CDR2 SMNVEV (reference sequence).

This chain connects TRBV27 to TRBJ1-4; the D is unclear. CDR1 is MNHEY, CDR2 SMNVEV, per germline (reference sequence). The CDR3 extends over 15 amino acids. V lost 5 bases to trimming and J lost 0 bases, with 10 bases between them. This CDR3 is CASSPRYPTNEKLFF. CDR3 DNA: TGTGCCAGCAGTCCGCGCTACCCAACTAATGAAAAACTGTTTTTT.

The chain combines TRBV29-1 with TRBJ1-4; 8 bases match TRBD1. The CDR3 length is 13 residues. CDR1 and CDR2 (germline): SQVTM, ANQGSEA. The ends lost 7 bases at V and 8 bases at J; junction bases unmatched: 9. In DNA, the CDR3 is TGCAGCGCAAGACAGGGGTCAGGAGAAAAACTGTTTTTT. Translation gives CSARQGSGEKLFF. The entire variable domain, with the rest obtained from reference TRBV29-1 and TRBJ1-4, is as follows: SAVISQKPSRDICQRGTSLTIQCQVDSQVTMMFWYRQQPGQSLTLIATANQGSEATYESGFVIDKFPISRPNLTFSTLTVSNMSPEDSSIYLCSARQGSGEKLFFGSGTQLSVL.

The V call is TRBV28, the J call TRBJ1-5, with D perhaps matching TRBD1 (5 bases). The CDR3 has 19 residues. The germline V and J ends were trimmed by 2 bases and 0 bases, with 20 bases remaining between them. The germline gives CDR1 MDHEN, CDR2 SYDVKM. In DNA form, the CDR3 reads TGTGCCAGCAGTTTAGTATCGGTGGGGGACTTTCATAGCAATCAGCCCCAGCATTTT. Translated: CASSLVSVGDFHSNQPQHF.

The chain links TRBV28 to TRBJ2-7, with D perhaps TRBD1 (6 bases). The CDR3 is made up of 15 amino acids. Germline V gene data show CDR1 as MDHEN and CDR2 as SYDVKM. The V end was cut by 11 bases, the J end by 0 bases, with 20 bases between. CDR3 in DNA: TGTGCCGCTAGCCCACCTGGGACACCCTCCTACGAGCAGTACTTC. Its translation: CAASPPGTPSYEQYF.

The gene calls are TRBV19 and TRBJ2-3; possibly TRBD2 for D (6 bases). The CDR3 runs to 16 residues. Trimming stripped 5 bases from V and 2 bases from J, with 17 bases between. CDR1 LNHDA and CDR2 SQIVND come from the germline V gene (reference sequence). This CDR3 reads CASSPLSSGFTDTQYF. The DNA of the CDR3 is TGTGCCAGTAGTCCCTTAAGTAGCGGCTTCACAGATACGCAGTATTTT. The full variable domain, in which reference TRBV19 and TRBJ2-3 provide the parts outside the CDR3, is DGGITQSPKYLFRKEGQNVTLSCEQNLNHDAMYWYRQDPGQGLRLIYYSQIVNDFQKGDIAEGYSVSREKKESFPLTVTSAQKNPTAFYLCASSPLSSGFTDTQYFGPGTRLTVL.

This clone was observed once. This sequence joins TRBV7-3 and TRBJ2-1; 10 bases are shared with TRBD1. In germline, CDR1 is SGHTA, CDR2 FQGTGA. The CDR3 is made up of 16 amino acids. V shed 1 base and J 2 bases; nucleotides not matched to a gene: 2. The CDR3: CASSLKGQGPYNEQFF. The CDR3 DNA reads TGTGCCAGCAGCTTAAAGGGACAGGGGCCCTACAATGAGCAGTTCTTC.

The CDR3 reads CASSLGAGRVDEKLFF. The CDR3 nucleotides read TGTGCCAGCAGCTTGGGTGCTGGGAGGGTAGACGAAAAACTGTTTTTT. The rearrangement links TRBV5-5 to TRBJ1-4; no reliable D call. The V end was cut by 0 bases, the J end by 8 bases, with 17 bases between. The CDR3 runs 16 residues. Germline V gene lookup returns CDR1 SGHKS and CDR2 YYEKEE (reference sequence).

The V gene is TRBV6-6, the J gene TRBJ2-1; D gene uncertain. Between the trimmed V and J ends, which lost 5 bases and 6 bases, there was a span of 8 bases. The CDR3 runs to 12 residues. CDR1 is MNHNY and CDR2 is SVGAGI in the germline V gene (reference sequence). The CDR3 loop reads CASSQRSNEQFF. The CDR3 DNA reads TGTGCCAGCAGTCAGAGGTCCAATGAGCAGTTCTTC.

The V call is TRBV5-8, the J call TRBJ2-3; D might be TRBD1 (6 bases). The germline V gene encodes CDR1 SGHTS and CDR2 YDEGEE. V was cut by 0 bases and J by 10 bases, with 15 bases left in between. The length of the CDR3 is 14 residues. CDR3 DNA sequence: TGTGCCAGCAGCTTGGGAGACAGGAGCAGGGCGCAGTATTTT. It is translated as CASSLGDRSRAQYF. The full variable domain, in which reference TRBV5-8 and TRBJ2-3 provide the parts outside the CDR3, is EAGVTQSPTHLIKTRGQQATLRCSPISGHTSVYWYQQALGLGLQFLLWYDEGEERNRGNFPPRFSGRQFPNYSSELNVNALELEDSALYLCASSLGDRSRAQYFGPGTRLTVL.

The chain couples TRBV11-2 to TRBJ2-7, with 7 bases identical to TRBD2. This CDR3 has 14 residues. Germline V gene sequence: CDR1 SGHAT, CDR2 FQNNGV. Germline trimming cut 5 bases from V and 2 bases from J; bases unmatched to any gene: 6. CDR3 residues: CASSPLATTYEQYF. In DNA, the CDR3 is TGTGCCAGCAGCCCACTAGCGACAACCTACGAGCAGTACTTC.

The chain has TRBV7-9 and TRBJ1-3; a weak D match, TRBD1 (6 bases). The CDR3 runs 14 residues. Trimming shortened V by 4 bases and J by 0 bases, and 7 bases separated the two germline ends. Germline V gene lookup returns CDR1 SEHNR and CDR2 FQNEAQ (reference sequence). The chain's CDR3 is CASSSDSSGNTIYF. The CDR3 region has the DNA TGTGCCAGCAGCTCGGACAGCTCTGGAAACACCATATATTTT.

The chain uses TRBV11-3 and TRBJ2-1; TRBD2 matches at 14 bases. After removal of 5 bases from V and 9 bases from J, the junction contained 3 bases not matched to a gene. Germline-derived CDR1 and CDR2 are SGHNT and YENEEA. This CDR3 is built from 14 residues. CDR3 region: CASSLGLAGVEQFF. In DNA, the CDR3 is TGTGCCAGCAGCCTGGGACTAGCGGGAGTTGAGCAGTTCTTC.

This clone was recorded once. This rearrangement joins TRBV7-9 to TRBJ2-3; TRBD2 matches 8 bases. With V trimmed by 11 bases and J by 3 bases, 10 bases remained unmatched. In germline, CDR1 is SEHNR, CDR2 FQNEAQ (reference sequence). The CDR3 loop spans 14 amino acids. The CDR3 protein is CAGGLGGGTDTQYF. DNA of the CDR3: TGTGCCGGAGGCCTGGGCGGGGGGACAGATACGCAGTATTTT.

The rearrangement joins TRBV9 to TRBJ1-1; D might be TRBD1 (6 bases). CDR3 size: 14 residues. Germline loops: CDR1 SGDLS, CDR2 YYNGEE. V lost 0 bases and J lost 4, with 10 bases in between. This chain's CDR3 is CASSVARGGTEAFF. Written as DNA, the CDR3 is TGTGCCAGCAGCGTAGCTAGGGGGGGCACTGAAGCTTTCTTT.

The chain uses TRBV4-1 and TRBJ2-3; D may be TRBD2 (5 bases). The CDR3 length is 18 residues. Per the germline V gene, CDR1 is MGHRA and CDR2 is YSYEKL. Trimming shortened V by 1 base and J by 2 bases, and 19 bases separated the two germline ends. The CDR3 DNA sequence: TGCGCCAGCAGCCAAGTCGAGGGCCACTTATTGTACACAGATACGCAGTATTTT. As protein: CASSQVEGHLLYTDTQYF.